This TCR beta chain comes out of a study of cytomegalovirus exposure and HLA in healthy donors. Whole-study results and caveats: Reports showed the classifier diagnosing cytomegalovirus status with high specificity and sensitivity. The productive fraction for most TCR beta V segments was about 90% or about 30% in an earlier analysis.

All the people who gave samples were healthy bone marrow donors. Sampled while nominally healthy, donors likely had unrecorded immune exposures. The germline CDR1 and CDR2 sequences are MGHDK and SYGVNS. This CDR3 is built from 13 residues. Deletions cut 6 bases from V and 1 base from J, with 9 bases between. Remarks on this clone: Its specificity is not known.

With 60 Vbeta and 13 Jbeta primers, the PCR was carried out. Produced via immunoSEQ multiplex PCR; TCRdb's table is partial and in-frame only. The table has some 100,000 clones, around 80% seen once. The chain employs TRBV25-1 and TRBJ1-1, with D maybe TRBD1 (6 bases). The sequenced sample consisted of PBMCs. The sequence derives from a female donor in good health and CMV-seronegative. CDR3 loop: CASSQTGNTEAFF. CDR3 DNA: TGTGCCAGCAGCCAGACAGGGAACACTGAAGCTTTCTTT.